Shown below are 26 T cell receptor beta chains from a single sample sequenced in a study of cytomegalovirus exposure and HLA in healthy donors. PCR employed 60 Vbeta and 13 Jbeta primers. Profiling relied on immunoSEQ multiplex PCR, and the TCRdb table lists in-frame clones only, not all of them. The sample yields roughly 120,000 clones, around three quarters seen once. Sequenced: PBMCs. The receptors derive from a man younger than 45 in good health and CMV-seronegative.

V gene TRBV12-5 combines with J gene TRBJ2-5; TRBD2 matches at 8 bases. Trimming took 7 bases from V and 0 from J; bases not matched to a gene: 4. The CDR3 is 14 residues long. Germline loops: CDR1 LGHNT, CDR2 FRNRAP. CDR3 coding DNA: TGTGCTAGTGCCGGGGGGGCCCACCAAGAGACCCAGTACTTC. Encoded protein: CASAGGAHQETQYF.

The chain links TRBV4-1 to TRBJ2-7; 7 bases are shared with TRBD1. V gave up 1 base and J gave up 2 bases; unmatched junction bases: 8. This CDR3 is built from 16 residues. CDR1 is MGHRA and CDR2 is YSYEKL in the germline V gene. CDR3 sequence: CASSQGQGRSTYEQYF. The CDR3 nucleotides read TGCGCCAGCAGCCAAGGACAGGGAAGGTCTACCTACGAGCAGTACTTC.

The CDR3 DNA is TGTGCCAGCCGAGGCCAAGAGACCCAGTACTTC. It translates to CASRGQETQYF. This chain connects TRBV2 to TRBJ2-5; D is uncertain. CDR3 length equals 11 residues. V was shortened by 8 bases and J by 1 base, with 5 bases between the two germline ends. Per the germline V gene, CDR1 is SNHLY and CDR2 is FYNNEI. Looking up the rest from reference TRBV2 and TRBJ2-5 gives the full variable domain: EPEVTQTPSHQVTQMGQEVILRCVPISNHLYFYWYRQILGQKVEFLVSFYNNEISEKSEIFDDQFSVERPDGSNFTLKIRSTKLEDSAMYFCASRGQETQYFGPGTRLLVL.

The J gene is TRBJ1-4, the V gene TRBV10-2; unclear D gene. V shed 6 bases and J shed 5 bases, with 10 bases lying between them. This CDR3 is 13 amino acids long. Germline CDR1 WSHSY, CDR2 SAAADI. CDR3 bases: TGCGCCAGCAGGGGCTATGGGAATGAAAAACTGTTTTTT. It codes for CASRGYGNEKLFF.

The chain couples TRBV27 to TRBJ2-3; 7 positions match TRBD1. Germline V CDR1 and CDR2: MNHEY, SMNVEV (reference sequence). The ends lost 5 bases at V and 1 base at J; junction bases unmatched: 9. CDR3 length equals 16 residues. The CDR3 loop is CASSIVQGIGTDTQYF. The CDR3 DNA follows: TGTGCCAGCAGTATCGTACAGGGGATAGGCACAGATACGCAGTATTTT.

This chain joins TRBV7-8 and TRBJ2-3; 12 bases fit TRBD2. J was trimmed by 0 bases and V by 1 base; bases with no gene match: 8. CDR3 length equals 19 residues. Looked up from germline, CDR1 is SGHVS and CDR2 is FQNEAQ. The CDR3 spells CASSLGGASGGDSTDTQYF. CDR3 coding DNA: TGTGCCAGCAGCTTAGGAGGGGCTAGCGGGGGGGATAGCACAGATACGCAGTATTTT. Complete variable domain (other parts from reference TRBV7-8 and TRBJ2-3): GAGVSQSPRYKVAKRGQDVALRCDPISGHVSLFWYQQALGQGPEFLTYFQNEAQLDKSGLPSDRFFAERPEGSVSTLKIQRTQQEDSAVYLCASSLGGASGGDSTDTQYFGPGTRLTVL.

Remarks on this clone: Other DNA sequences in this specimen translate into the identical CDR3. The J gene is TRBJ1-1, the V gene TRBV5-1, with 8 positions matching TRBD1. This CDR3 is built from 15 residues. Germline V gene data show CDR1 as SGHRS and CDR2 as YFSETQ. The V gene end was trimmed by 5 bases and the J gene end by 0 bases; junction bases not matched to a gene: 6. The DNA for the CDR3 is TGCGCCAGCAGGGACGAGACAGGGGTGAACACTGAAGCTTTCTTT. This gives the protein CASRDETGVNTEAFF.

The DNA for the CDR3 is TGCGCCAGCAGCCAACAATTTAGCGGATCCTACAATGAGCAGTTCTTC. Protein product: CASSQQFSGSYNEQFF. The V call is TRBV4-3, the J call TRBJ2-1; D is perhaps TRBD2 (6 bases). Germline lookup yields CDR1 LGHNA and CDR2 YSLEER. Trimming shortened V by 2 bases and J by 1 base, and 12 bases separated the two germline ends. The CDR3 runs 16 residues.

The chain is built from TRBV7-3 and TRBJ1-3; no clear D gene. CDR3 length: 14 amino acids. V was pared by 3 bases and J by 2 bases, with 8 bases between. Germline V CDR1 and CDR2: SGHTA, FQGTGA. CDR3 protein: CASSLGSPGNTIYF. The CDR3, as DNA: TGTGCCAGCAGCTTGGGGAGTCCTGGAAACACCATATATTTT.

As DNA, the CDR3 is TGTGCCAGCAGCTACCCTGGGACTAGCGAATCCGGTGAGCAGTTCTTC. Translating gives CASSYPGTSESGEQFF. The chain has TRBV13 and TRBJ2-1; 10 bases are shared with TRBD2. The CDR3 loop spans 16 amino acids. Unmatched junction bases numbered 12, after V lost 4 bases and J lost 9 bases. Germline assignment: CDR1 PRHDT and CDR2 FYEKMQ (reference sequence).

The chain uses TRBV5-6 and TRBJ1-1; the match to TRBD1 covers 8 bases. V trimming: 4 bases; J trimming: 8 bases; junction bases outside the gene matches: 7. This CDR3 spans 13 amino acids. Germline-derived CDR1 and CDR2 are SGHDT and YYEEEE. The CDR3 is CASSPGQGGEAFF. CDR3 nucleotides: TGTGCCAGCAGCCCCGGACAGGGCGGGGAAGCTTTCTTT.

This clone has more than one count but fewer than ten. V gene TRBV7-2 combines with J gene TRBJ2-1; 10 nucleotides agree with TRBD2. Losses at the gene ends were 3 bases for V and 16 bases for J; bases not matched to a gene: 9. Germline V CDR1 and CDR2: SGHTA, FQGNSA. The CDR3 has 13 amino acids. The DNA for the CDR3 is TGTGCCAGCAGCTTGGACAGCGGGAGGGCGTCCTTCTTC. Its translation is CASSLDSGRASFF.

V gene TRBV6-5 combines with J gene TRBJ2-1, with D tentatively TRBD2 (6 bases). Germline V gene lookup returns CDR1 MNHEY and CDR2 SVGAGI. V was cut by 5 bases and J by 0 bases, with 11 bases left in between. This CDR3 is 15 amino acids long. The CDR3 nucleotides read TGTGCCAGCAGTACGGGGGTCGGCTCCTACAATGAGCAGTTCTTC. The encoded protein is CASSTGVGSYNEQFF.

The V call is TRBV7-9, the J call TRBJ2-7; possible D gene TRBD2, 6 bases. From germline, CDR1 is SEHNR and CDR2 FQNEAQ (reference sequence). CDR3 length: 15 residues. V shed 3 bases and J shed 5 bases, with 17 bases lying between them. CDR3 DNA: TGTGCCAGCAGCTTGCCGGGCAGGGAGGCCCACGAGCAGTACTTC. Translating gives CASSLPGREAHEQYF. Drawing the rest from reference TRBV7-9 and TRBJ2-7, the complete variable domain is DTGVSQNPRHKITKRGQNVTFRCDPISEHNRLYWYRQTLGQGPEFLTYFQNEAQLEKSRLLSDRFSAERPKGSFSTLEIQRTEQGDSAMYLCASSLPGREAHEQYFGPGTRLTVT.

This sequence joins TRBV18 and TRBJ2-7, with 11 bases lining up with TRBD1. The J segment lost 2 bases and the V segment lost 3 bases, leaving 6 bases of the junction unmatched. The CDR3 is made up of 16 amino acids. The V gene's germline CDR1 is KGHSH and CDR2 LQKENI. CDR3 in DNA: TGTGCCAGCTCACCTCGGGGACAGGGGGTTACCTACGAGCAGTACTTC. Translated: CASSPRGQGVTYEQYF.

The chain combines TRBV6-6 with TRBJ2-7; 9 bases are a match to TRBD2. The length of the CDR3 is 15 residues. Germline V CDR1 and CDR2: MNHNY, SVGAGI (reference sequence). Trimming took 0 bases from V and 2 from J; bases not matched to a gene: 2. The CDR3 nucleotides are TGTGCCAGCAGTTACTCTAGCGGGAGTACCTACGAGCAGTACTTC. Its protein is CASSYSSGSTYEQYF.

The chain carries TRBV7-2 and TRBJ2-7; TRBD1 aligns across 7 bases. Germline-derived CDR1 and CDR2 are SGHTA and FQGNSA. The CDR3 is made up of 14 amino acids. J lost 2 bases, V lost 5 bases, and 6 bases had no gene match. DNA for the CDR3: TGTGCCAGCAGCATGCGACAGGGACCCTACGAGCAGTACTTC. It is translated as CASSMRQGPYEQYF.

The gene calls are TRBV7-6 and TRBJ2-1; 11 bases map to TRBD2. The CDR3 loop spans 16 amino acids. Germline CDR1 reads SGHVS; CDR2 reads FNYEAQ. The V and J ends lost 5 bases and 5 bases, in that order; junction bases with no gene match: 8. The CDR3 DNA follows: TGTGCCAGCAGCAGATTAGCGGGGGGGCCCAACAATGAGCAGTTCTTC. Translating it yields CASSRLAGGPNNEQFF.

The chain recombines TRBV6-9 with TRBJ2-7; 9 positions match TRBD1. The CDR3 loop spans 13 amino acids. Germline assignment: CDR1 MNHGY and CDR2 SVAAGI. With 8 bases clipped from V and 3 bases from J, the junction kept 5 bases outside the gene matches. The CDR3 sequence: CASGDREGYEQYF. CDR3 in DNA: TGTGCCAGCGGGGACAGGGAGGGCTACGAGCAGTACTTC.

This CDR3 is CASSEGPSYEQYF. CDR3 bases: TGTGCCAGCAGCGAGGGGCCTTCCTACGAGCAGTACTTC. The chain joins TRBV9 to TRBJ2-7; perhaps TRBD1 as D (5 bases). Germline CDR1 SGDLS, CDR2 YYNGEE. The CDR3 covers 13 residues. V gave up 3 bases and J gave up 1 base, with 8 bases separating them.

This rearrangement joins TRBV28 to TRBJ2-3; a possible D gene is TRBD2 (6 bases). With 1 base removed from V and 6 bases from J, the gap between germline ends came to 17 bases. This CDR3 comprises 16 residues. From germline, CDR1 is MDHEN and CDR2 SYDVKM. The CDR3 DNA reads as TGTGCCAGCAGTTTATCGGGACCCACCCGGGGGGATACGCAGTATTTT. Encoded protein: CASSLSGPTRGDTQYF.

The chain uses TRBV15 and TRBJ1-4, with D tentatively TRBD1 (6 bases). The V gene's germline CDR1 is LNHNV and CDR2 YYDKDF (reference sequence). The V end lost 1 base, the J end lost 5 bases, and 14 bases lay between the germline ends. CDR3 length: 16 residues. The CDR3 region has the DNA TGTGCCACCAGCAGAGGGGGTGAGGGGGAGAATGAAAAACTGTTTTTT. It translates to CATSRGGEGENEKLFF.

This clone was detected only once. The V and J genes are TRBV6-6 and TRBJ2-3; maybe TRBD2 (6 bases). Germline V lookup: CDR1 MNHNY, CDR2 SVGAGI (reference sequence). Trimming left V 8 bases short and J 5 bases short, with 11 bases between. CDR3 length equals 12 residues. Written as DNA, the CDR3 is TGTGCCAGCCGGGGGATTGGAGATACGCAGTATTTT. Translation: CASRGIGDTQYF.

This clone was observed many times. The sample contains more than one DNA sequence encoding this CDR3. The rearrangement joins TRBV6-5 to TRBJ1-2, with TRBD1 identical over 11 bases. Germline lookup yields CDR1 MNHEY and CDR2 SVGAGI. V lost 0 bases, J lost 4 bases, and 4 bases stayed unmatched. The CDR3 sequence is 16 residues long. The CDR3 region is CASSYSRTGGSYGYTF. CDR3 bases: TGTGCCAGCAGTTACTCGAGGACAGGGGGCAGCTATGGCTACACCTTC.

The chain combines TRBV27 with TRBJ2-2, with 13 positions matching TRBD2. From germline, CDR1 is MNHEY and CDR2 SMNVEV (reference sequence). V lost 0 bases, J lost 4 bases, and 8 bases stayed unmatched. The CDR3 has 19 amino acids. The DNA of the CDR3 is TGTGCCAGCAGTTTATCCCGCCAACGGACTAGCGGGGGCACCGGGGAGCTGTTTTTT. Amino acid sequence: CASSLSRQRTSGGTGELFF.

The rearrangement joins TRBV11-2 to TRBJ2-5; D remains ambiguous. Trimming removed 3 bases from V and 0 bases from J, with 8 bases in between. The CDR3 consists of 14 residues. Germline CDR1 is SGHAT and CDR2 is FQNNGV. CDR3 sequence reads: CASSFSAYQETQYF. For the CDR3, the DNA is TGTGCCAGCAGCTTCTCTGCGTACCAAGAGACCCAGTACTTC.